The 25 T cell receptor beta chains below were found in one sample sequenced in a study of cytomegalovirus exposure and HLA in healthy donors. The PCR was carried out with 60 Vbeta primers and 13 Jbeta primers. TCRdb's table, derived via immunoSEQ multiplex PCR, lists solely in-frame clones and lacks some. The profile shows roughly 63,000 clones, over 60% of them singletons. The sample taken for sequencing was PBMCs. The receptors were gathered from a man aged 50 to 59 in good health and CMV-seropositive.

For the CDR3, the DNA is TGTGCCAGAAGCTCGCTCGACAGGGATACTTTGCGAACTGAAGCTTTCTTT. This sequence encodes CARSSLDRDTLRTEAFF. The rearrangement links TRBV5-3 to TRBJ1-1; TRBD1 agrees at 7 bases. TRBV5-3 is treated as an ORF (open reading frame) with a function not yet certain. CDR3 length: 17 residues. The J segment lost 5 bases and the V segment lost 3 bases, leaving 16 bases of the junction unmatched.

V is TRBV4-1 and J is TRBJ1-2; TRBD1 aligns across 8 bases. J was trimmed by 7 bases and V by 2 bases; bases with no gene match: 6. The CDR3 sequence is 14 residues long. CDR1 and CDR2 from the germline V gene are MGHRA and YSYEKL. The CDR3 sequence is CASSQIGQGGGYTF. CDR3 sequence (DNA): TGCGCCAGCAGCCAAATAGGACAGGGCGGTGGCTACACCTTC.

V gene TRBV7-8 combines with J gene TRBJ2-1; 11 positions agree with TRBD2. Germline CDR1 SGHVS, CDR2 FQNEAQ. V was pared by 5 bases and J by 5 bases, with 8 bases of the junction left unmatched. This CDR3 is 16 amino acids long. CDR3 region: CASSARLAGLNNEQFF. CDR3 bases: TGTGCCAGCAGCGCGAGACTAGCGGGGCTCAACAATGAGCAGTTCTTC.

The gene calls are TRBV4-1 and TRBJ1-3, with D uncertain. Trimming shortened V by 3 bases and J by 0 bases, and 9 bases separated the two germline ends. Germline lookup yields CDR1 MGHRA and CDR2 YSYEKL. The CDR3 is 15 residues long. The CDR3 DNA reads TGCGCCAGCAGCCAGACACCGAGCTCTGGAAACACCATATATTTT. This sequence encodes CASSQTPSSGNTIYF.

This chain connects TRBV19 to TRBJ1-5; D not certain. Per the germline V gene, CDR1 is LNHDA and CDR2 is SQIVND (reference sequence). Between the trimmed V and J ends, which lost 6 bases and 7 bases, there was a span of 10 bases. The length of the CDR3 is 12 residues. CDR3 sequence reads: CASSLDWQPQHF. CDR3 DNA: TGTGCCAGTAGCTTAGACTGGCAGCCCCAGCATTTT.

The chain combines TRBV30 with TRBJ1-6; D possibly corresponds to TRBD1 (6 bases). The CDR3 is made up of 14 amino acids. V dropped 1 base and J dropped 9 bases, with 13 bases sitting between them. CDR1 and CDR2 (germline): GTSNPN, SVGIG (reference sequence). The CDR3 sequence is CAWSARGRGSPLHF. As DNA, the CDR3 is TGTGCCTGGAGTGCCAGGGGCCGGGGTTCACCCCTCCACTTT.

This chain joins TRBV5-4 and TRBJ2-5, with D unclear. Trimming removed 3 bases from V and 1 base from J, with 10 bases in between. Germline V CDR1 and CDR2: SGHNT, YYREEE (reference sequence). The CDR3 runs to 14 residues. CDR3 in amino acids: CASSYGRSQETQYF. CDR3 DNA: TGTGCCAGCAGCTATGGCAGGTCCCAAGAGACCCAGTACTTC.

This chain connects TRBV9 to TRBJ1-3; 9 nucleotides match TRBD1. This CDR3 is built from 15 residues. The germline gives CDR1 SGDLS, CDR2 YYNGEE. Losses at the gene ends were 3 bases for V and 3 bases for J; bases not matched to a gene: 4. As DNA, the CDR3 is TGTGCCAGCAGCGCGCCGGGACAGGGTGGAAACACCATATATTTT. Protein: CASSAPGQGGNTIYF.

The chain joins TRBV27 to TRBJ1-5; the match to TRBD1 covers 8 bases. The V gene end was trimmed by 5 bases and the J gene end by 0 bases; junction bases not matched to a gene: 9. The CDR3 has 17 residues. CDR1 MNHEY and CDR2 SMNVEV come from the germline V gene (reference sequence). The CDR3 DNA is TGTGCCAGCAGTCCCTTCACAGGGGGATATAGCAATCAGCCCCAGCATTTT. Protein sequence: CASSPFTGGYSNQPQHF.

The chain carries TRBV10-3 and TRBJ1-3; 7 nucleotides agree with TRBD1. Germline values: CDR1 ENHRY, CDR2 SYGVKD. J gave up 0 bases and V 10 bases, and 6 bases lay outside the gene matches. The CDR3 extends over 14 amino acids. CDR3 nucleotides: TGTGCCAACGCCGGGACAGACTCTGGAAACACCATATATTTT. It is translated as CANAGTDSGNTIYF.

The rearrangement links TRBV7-7 to TRBJ2-5; 9 nucleotides line up with TRBD2. This CDR3 is built from 17 residues. The germline gives CDR1 SSHAT, CDR2 FNYEAQ (reference sequence). Germline trimming cut 5 bases from V and 4 bases from J; bases unmatched to any gene: 14. The CDR3, as DNA: TGTGCCAGCAGCCCTAGAGCCCGCGGGAGGGCCATAGAGACCCAGTACTTC. This codes for CASSPRARGRAIETQYF.

The chain uses TRBV2 and TRBJ2-5, with TRBD2 matching 7 bases. This CDR3 spans 15 amino acids. Germline assignment: CDR1 SNHLY and CDR2 FYNNEI. V lost 6 bases and J lost 4; bases outside the gene matches: 11. CDR3 sequence reads: CASRKQRDRTETQYF. The CDR3 DNA follows: TGTGCCAGCAGGAAACAGCGGGACCGAACAGAGACCCAGTACTTC.

This chain links TRBV27 with TRBJ1-2; 8 bases are a match to TRBD1. The CDR3 covers 14 residues. Trimming cost V 6 bases and J 5 bases; bases outside gene matches: 8. The germline CDR1 and CDR2 sequences are MNHEY and SMNVEV (reference sequence). The CDR3 DNA is TGTGCCAGCAGGACAGGGGATCTCAAGTATGGCTACACCTTC. This translates into CASRTGDLKYGYTF.

This sequence joins TRBV7-9 and TRBJ2-7; D might be TRBD2 (5 bases). The length of the CDR3 is 14 residues. Germline lookup yields CDR1 SEHNR and CDR2 FQNEAQ (reference sequence). V shed 5 bases and J shed 3 bases, with 14 bases lying between them. CDR3 sequence (DNA): TGTGCCAGCAGCCGCAACGTAGGGAGCTACGAGCAGTACTTC. As protein: CASSRNVGSYEQYF.

The table lists this clone with a few counts. The chain uses TRBV4-1 and TRBJ2-5, with 11 bases aligning to TRBD1. Germline V CDR1 and CDR2: MGHRA, YSYEKL. The V segment lost 5 bases and the J segment 4 bases; nucleotides outside the gene matches: 9. The CDR3 contains 16 residues. The CDR3 nucleotides are TGCGCCAGCAGCGCCTCCGGGACAGGGGGGGGAGAGACCCAGTACTTC. Its translation: CASSASGTGGGETQYF.

The genes are TRBV29-1 and TRBJ2-5; D perhaps matches TRBD1 (8 bases). V was trimmed by 6 bases and J by 5 bases, leaving 16 bases between them. CDR1 and CDR2 (germline): SQVTM, ANQGSEA. This CDR3 spans 13 amino acids. The CDR3 loop is CSVATGGGETQYF. DNA for the CDR3: TGCAGCGTGGCCACAGGGGGAGGGGAGACCCAGTACTTC.

This chain connects TRBV2 to TRBJ2-7, with 12 positions matching TRBD2. The germline V gene encodes CDR1 SNHLY and CDR2 FYNNEI. The CDR3 runs 13 residues. V was clipped by 8 bases and J by 7 bases; unmatched bases: 6. In nucleotides, the CDR3 is TGTGCCAGCTCTAGCGGGAGGGCCAGTGAGCAGTACTTC. Residues: CASSSGRASEQYF.

V is TRBV19 and J is TRBJ2-1, with a tentative D call TRBD2 (5 bases). The germline V and J ends were trimmed by 7 bases and 3 bases, with 13 bases remaining between them. The CDR3 loop spans 14 amino acids. Germline V lookup: CDR1 LNHDA, CDR2 SQIVND (reference sequence). The CDR3 region has the DNA TGTGCCAGTACCACTAGTCAAAGCTACAATGAGCAGTTCTTC. Its protein is CASTTSQSYNEQFF.

This chain links TRBV19 with TRBJ2-7, with TRBD1 matching 9 bases. The V gene's germline CDR1 is LNHDA and CDR2 SQIVND (reference sequence). The CDR3 loop spans 15 amino acids. J was trimmed by 6 bases and V by 5 bases; bases with no gene match: 11. The CDR3 loop is CASSRRTGEAREQYF. DNA of the CDR3: TGTGCCAGTAGTCGACGGACAGGGGAAGCCCGCGAGCAGTACTTC.

This chain links TRBV27 with TRBJ2-3, with 7 bases fitting TRBD2. The CDR3 covers 18 residues. V was pared by 8 bases and J by 3 bases, with 20 bases of the junction left unmatched. CDR1 and CDR2 (germline): MNHEY, SMNVEV (reference sequence). The DNA of the CDR3 is TGTGCCAGCTCTAGAGCGGGAAATGCAGGTTCAGGGACAGATACGCAGTATTTT. This sequence encodes CASSRAGNAGSGTDTQYF.

The J gene is TRBJ1-1, the V gene TRBV7-8, with a weak D call TRBD1 (5 bases). The germline V gene encodes CDR1 SGHVS and CDR2 FQNEAQ. CDR3 length: 13 amino acids. The V and J ends lost 5 bases and 5 bases respectively, with 12 bases between them. For the CDR3, the DNA is TGTGCCAGCAGCAAGATCGGGGGGACTGAAGCTTTCTTT. Translating it yields CASSKIGGTEAFF.

The V call is TRBV19, the J call TRBJ1-5; the D gene is possibly TRBD1 (5 bases). The CDR3 sequence is 15 residues long. Looked up from germline, CDR1 is LNHDA and CDR2 is SQIVND (reference sequence). The V end lost 0 bases, the J end lost 3 bases, and 9 bases lay between the germline ends. This CDR3 is CASSIEPRVNQPQHF. In nucleotides, the CDR3 is TGTGCCAGTAGTATAGAACCCAGGGTCAATCAGCCCCAGCATTTT.

This sequence joins TRBV12-2 and TRBJ1-1; the table calls TRBD1, which could not be checked here. TRBV12-2 is given as a pseudogene. The CDR3 covers 14 residues. The CDR3 loop is CASRFRQGNTEAFF. The CDR3 nucleotides read TGTGCAAGTCGCTTCAGACAGGGGAACACTGAAGCTTTCTTT.

The chain employs TRBV12-5 and TRBJ2-4; 7 nucleotides align to TRBD2. In germline, CDR1 is LGHNT, CDR2 FRNRAP. This CDR3 has 13 amino acids. V gave up 7 bases and J gave up 5 bases; unmatched junction bases: 5. In nucleotides, the CDR3 is TGTGCTAGTGCTCGGGCGGGGGAAAACATTCAGTACTTC. Amino acid sequence: CASARAGENIQYF. The whole variable domain, filled in from reference TRBV12-5 and TRBJ2-4, reads DARVTQTPRHKVTEMGQEVTMRCQPILGHNTVFWYRQTMMQGLELLAYFRNRAPLDDSGMPKDRFSAEMPDATLATLKIQPSEPRDSAVYFCASARAGENIQYFGAGTRLSVL.

J is TRBJ2-1 and V is TRBV21-1; the table names TRBD2, a call not compared with the DNA. TRBV21-1 is classified as a pseudogene. This CDR3 is 17 amino acids long. The CDR3 loop is CASSFEEDSGGDYEQFF. In nucleotides, the CDR3 is TGTGCCAGCAGCTTCGAGGAGGATAGCGGGGGGGACTATGAGCAGTTCTTC.